The source of this T cell receptor beta chain is a study of blood T cell repertoires in COVID-19. Study overall: Specimens from acute and convalescent COVID-19 originated in the United States, Italy and Spain. T cells, B-cell-depleted T cells, or PBMCs provided the cDNA or gDNA that served as material.

Germline V gene sequence: CDR1 MDHEN, CDR2 SYDVKM. Trimming stripped 5 bases from V and 5 bases from J, with 18 bases between. The CDR3 is 15 residues long. Study processing details: Amplified reference gene primers provided the basis for estimating nucleated cell counts. TCRdb keeps only in-frame clones here, not all; method: immunoSEQ multiplex PCR. The V and J calls and clone size are taken from that table; D and trimming were inferred from the DNA. This table holds 120,000 to 150,000 clones, around three quarters found once. The clonotype was recovered from a man between 50 and 59 years old with active or convalescent COVID-19. The chain carries TRBV28 and TRBJ1-1, with D hard to call. Specimen: peripheral blood. The CDR3 DNA sequence: TGTGCCAGCAGTCAGGTGGGGAGGAGAAATACTGAAGCTTTCTTT. Translation gives CASSQVGRRNTEAFF.